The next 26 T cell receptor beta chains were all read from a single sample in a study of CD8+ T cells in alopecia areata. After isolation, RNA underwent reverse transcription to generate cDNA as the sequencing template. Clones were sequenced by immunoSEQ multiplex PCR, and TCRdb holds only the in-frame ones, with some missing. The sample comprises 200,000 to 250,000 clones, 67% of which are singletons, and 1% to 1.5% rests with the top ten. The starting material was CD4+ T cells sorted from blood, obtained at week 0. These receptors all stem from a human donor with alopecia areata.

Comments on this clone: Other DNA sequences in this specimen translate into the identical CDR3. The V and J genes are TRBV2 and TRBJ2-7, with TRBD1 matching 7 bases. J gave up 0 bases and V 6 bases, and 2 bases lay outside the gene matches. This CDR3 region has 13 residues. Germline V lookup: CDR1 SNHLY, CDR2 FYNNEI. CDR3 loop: CASRGDSSYEQYF. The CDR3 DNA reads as TGTGCCAGCAGGGGGGACAGCTCCTACGAGCAGTACTTC.

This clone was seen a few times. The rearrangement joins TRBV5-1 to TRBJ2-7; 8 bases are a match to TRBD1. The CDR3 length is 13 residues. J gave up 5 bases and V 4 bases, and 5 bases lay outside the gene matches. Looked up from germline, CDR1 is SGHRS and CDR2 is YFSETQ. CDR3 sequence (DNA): TGCGCCAGCAGCACCGGGACAGGTAACGAGCAGTACTTC. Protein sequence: CASSTGTGNEQYF.

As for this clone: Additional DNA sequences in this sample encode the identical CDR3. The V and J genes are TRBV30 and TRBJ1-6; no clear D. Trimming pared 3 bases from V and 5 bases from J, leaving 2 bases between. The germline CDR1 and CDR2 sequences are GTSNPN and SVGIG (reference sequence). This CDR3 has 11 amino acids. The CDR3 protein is CAWRNNSPLHF. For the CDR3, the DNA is TGTGCCTGGAGGAATAATTCACCCCTCCACTTT. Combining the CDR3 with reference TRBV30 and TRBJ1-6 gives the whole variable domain SQTIHQWPATLVQPVGSPLSLECTVEGTSNPNLYWYRQAAGRGLQLLFYSVGIGQISSEVPQNLSASRPQDRQFILSSKKLLLSDSGFYLCAWRNNSPLHFGNGTRLTVT.

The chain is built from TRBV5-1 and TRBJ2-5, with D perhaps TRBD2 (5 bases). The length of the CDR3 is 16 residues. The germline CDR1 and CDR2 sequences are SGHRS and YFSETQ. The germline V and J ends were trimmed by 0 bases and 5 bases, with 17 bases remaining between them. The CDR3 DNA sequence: TGCGCCAGCAGCTTGGGAGGGATACCCCTCCGGGAGACCCAGTACTTC. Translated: CASSLGGIPLRETQYF.

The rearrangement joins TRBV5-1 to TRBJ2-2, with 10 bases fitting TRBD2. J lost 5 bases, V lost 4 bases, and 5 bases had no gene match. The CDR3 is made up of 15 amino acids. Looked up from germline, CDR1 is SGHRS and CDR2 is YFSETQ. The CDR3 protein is CASSHGLAATGELFF. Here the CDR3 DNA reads TGCGCCAGCAGCCACGGACTAGCGGCTACCGGGGAGCTGTTTTTT.

DNA of the CDR3: TGTGCCAGCACTCTCAAGGGCGGCTGGGAGCAGTTCTTC. Translation: CASTLKGGWEQFF. The chain is built from TRBV2 and TRBJ2-1, with D hard to call. The V gene's germline CDR1 is SNHLY and CDR2 FYNNEI. This CDR3 is built from 13 residues. V dropped 7 bases and J dropped 10 bases, with 17 bases sitting between them.

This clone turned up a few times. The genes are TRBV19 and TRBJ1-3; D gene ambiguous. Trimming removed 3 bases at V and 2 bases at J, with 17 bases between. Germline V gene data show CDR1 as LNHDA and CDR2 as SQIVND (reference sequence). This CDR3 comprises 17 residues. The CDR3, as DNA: TGTGCCAGTAGTATGGGAGGTACCTCCTCACCTGGAAACACCATATATTTT. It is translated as CASSMGGTSSPGNTIYF.

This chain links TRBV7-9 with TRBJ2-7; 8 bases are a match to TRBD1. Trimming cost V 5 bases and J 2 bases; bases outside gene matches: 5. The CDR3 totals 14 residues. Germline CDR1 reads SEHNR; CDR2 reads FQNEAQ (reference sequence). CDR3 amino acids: CASSQDRVTYEQYF. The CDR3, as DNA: TGTGCCAGCAGCCAGGACAGGGTAACCTACGAGCAGTACTTC.

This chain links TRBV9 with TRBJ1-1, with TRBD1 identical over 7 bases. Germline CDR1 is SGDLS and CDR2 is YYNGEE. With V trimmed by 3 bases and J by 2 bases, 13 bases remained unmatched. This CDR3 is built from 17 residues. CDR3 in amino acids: CASSALSPTGFNTEAFF. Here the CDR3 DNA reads TGTGCCAGCAGCGCCCTCTCCCCGACAGGGTTCAACACTGAAGCTTTCTTT.

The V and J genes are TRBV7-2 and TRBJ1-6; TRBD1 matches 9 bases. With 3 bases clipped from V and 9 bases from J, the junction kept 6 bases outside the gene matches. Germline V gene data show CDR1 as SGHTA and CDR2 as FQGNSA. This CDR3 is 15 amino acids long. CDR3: CASSLGATGGSPLHF. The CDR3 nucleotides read TGTGCCAGCAGCTTGGGGGCGACAGGGGGTTCACCCCTCCACTTT. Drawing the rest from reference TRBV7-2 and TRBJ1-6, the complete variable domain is GAGVSQSPSNKVTEKGKDVELRCDPISGHTALYWYRQSLGQGLEFLIYFQGNSAPDKSGLPSDRFSAERTGGSVSTLTIQRTQQEDSAVYLCASSLGATGGSPLHFGNGTRLTVT.

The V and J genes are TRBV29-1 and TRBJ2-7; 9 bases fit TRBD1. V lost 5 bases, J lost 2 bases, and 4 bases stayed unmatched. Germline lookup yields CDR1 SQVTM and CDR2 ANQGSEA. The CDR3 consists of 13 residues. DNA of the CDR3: TGCAGCGTTCGGAGACAGGGGGCCTACGAGCAGTACTTC. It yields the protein CSVRRQGAYEQYF.

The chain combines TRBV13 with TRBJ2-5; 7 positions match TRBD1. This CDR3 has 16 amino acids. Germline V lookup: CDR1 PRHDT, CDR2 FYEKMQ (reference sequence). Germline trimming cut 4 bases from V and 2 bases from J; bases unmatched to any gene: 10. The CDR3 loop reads CASSSSLGTAQETQYF. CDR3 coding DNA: TGTGCCAGCAGCTCGTCCCTCGGGACAGCTCAAGAGACCCAGTACTTC.

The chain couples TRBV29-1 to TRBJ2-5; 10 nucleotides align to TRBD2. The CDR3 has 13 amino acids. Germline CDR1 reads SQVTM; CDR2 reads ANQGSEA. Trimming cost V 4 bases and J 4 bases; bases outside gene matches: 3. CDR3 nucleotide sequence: TGCAGCGTTGTACTAGCGGGGACAGAGACCCAGTACTTC. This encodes CSVVLAGTETQYF. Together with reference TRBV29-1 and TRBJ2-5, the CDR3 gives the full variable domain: SAVISQKPSRDICQRGTSLTIQCQVDSQVTMMFWYRQQPGQSLTLIATANQGSEATYESGFVIDKFPISRPNLTFSTLTVSNMSPEDSSIYLCSVVLAGTETQYFGPGTRLLVL.

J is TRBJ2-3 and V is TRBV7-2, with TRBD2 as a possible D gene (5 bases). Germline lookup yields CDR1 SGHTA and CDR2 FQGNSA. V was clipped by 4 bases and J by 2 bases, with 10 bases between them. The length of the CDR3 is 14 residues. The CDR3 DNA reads TGTGCCAGCAGCTACGGGGTCATCACAGATACGCAGTATTTT. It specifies CASSYGVITDTQYF.

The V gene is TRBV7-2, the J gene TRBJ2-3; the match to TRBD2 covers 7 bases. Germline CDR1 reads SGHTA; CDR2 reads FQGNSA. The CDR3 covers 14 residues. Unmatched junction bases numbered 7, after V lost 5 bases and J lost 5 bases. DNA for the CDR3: TGTGCCAGCAGCCCACGACTAGCTGTAGATACGCAGTATTTT. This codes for CASSPRLAVDTQYF.

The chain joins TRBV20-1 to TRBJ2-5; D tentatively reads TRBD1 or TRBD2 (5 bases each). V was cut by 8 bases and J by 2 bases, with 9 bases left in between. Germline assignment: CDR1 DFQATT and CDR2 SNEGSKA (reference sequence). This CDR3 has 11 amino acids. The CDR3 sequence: CSLEGQETQYF. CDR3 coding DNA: TGCAGTCTAGAGGGGCAAGAGACCCAGTACTTC.

CDR3 sequence: CASSRQGGINEQYF. CDR3 in DNA: TGTGCCAGCAGCAGACAGGGTGGTATCAACGAGCAGTACTTC. This chain uses TRBV6-1 with TRBJ2-7; TRBD1 matches at 7 bases. This CDR3 is 14 amino acids long. Germline loops: CDR1 MNHNS, CDR2 SASEGT. V dropped 6 bases and J dropped 5; count of bases not matched to a gene: 10.

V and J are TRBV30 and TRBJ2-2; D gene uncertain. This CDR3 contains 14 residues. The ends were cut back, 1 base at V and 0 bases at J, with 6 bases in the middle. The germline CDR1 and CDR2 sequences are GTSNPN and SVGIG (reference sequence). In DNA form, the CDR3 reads TGTGCCTGGAGTGCCAGCGCGAACACCGGGGAGCTGTTTTTT. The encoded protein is CAWSASANTGELFF.

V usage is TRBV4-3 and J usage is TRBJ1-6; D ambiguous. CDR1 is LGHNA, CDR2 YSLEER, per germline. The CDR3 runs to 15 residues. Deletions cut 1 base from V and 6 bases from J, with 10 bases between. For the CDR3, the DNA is TGCGCCAGCAGCCAAGGGAAGAAAATTAATTCACCCCTCCACTTT. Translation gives CASSQGKKINSPLHF.

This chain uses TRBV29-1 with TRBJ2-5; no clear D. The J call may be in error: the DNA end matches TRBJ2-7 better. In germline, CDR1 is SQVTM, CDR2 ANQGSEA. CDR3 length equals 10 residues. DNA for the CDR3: TGCAGCGTATTCCTCCACGAGCAGTACTTC. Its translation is CSVFLHEQYF.

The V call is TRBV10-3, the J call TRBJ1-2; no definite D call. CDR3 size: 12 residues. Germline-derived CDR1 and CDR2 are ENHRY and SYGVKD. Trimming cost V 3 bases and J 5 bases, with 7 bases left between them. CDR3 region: CAISEIEYGYTF. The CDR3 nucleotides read TGTGCCATCAGTGAAATCGAGTATGGCTACACCTTC.

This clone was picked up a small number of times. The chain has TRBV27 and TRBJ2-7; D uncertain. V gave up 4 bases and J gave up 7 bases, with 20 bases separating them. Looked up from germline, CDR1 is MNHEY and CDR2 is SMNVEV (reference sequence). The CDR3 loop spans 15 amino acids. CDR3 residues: CASSSHGQKGPEQYF. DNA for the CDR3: TGTGCCAGCAGTTCACACGGGCAGAAGGGTCCGGAGCAGTACTTC.

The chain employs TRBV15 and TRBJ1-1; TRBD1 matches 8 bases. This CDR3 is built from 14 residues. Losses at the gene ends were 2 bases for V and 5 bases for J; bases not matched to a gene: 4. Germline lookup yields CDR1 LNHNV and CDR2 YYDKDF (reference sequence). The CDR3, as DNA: TGTGCCACCAGCAGAACAGGGGGTCGGACTGAAGCTTTCTTT. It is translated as CATSRTGGRTEAFF.

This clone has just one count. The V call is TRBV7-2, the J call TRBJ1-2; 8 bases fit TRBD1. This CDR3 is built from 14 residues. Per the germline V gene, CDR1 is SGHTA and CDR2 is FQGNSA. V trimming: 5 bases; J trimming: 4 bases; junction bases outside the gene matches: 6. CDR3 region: CASSGRTGPYGYTF. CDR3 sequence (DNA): TGTGCCAGCAGCGGACGGACAGGGCCCTATGGCTACACCTTC.

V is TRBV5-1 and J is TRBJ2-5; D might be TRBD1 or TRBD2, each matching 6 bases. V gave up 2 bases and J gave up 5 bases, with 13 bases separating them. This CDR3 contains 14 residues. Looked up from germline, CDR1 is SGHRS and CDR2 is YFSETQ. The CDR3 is CASSFPGARETQYF. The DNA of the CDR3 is TGCGCCAGCAGCTTCCCGGGGGCCAGGGAGACCCAGTACTTC.

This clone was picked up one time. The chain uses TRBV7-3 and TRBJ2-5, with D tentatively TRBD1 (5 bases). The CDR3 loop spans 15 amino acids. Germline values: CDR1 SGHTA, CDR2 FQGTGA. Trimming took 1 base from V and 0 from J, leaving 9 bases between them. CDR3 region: CASSLMQGYQETQYF. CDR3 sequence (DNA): TGTGCCAGCAGCTTAATGCAGGGCTACCAAGAGACCCAGTACTTC.